This T cell receptor beta chain was retrieved from a study of cytomegalovirus exposure and HLA in healthy donors (dated by TCRdb to the late 2010s). For context, the study as a whole: An earlier analysis of some 600 of the donors reported 250 to 350 Gb of sequence data and roughly 120 million unique TCR beta sequences obtained from approximately 180 million T cells. Roughly 320 gigabases of sequencing data and 70 million to 100 million unique TCR sequences made up an early release that covered under 750 HLA-typed donors. Of the roughly 400 genotyped donors, 81% were placed in the genetic ancestry cluster associated with self-reported Caucasian donors. The aim of the study was to test whether cataloging public T cell receptors could identify signatures of past pathogen exposure. The study used immunosequencing to profile the T cell repertoires of approximately 650 subjects and linked those repertoires to cytomegalovirus serostatus. Along with the approximately 600-subject first cohort, a separate validation cohort of over a hundred different subjects was used. To predict cytomegalovirus infection status, the study brought together high-throughput TCR immunosequencing, statistical association of individual TCRs with disease status, and machine learning. In a later analysis, previously published TCR beta repertoires from fewer than 750 donors were re-analyzed and high-resolution HLA genotyping was added so that TCR occurrence patterns could be studied. Rather than drawing on any new phenotypic data, the later analysis identified candidate immune exposures from TCR beta sequences and the way those sequences occurred across donors. In an earlier analysis of roughly 580 of the donors, high-throughput TCR beta sequencing was used to judge whether each TCR beta V gene segment behaved as functional or pseudogenic. Donor age, sex, ethnicity and CMV serostatus were collected together with the repertoire data. A later genetic analysis took genome-wide SNP genotypes for about 65% of the 666 donors and used that subset as a discovery cohort. Every discovery cohort repertoire had been produced on one sequencing platform. HLA typing included class I and class II loci at four-digit resolution. The number of donors typed differed by locus, with about 629-630 for A, B, C, DRB1 and DQB1, 522 for DQA1, 600 to 610 for DPA1, and 472 for DPB1. Roughly five DR-DQ haplotypes were handled as single units for association and clustering because linkage in the cohort was strong. On average, around 240,000 unique TCR beta nucleotide sequences were sequenced per donor among 398 genotyped donors of the cohort, with roughly 19% of those sequences being non-productive. General conclusions and limits of the study: Some IMGT-functional V segments, including TRBV6-2 and TRBV6-3, could not be told apart with the 87-base-pair reads, so those segments were excluded. A further reported finding was that TCR beta sequences accurately predicted the HLA-A and HLA-B alleles for most subjects in the first cohort. A later genetic analysis reported fewer N-insertions in productive TCRs among donors in an Asian-associated ancestry cluster than the approximately 670-donor mean. A later analysis reported that several top co-occurrence clusters appeared linked to parvovirus B19, influenza, CMV and Epstein-Barr virus. Most TCR sequences were seen in very few donors, while some public TCRs were found in many individuals. Specific HLA alleles were associated with roughly 16,000 TCR beta sequences at a false discovery rate of 0.05 in a later analysis. Compared with equally common non-associated chains, HLA-associated TCR beta chains in a later analysis were more clonally expanded and had lower generation probabilities. The study listed approximately 150 TCR beta chains as associated with cytomegalovirus. Most CMV-associated TCR beta chains appeared to be HLA-restricted in a later analysis, and the HLA associations seemed to be driven largely by CMV exposure. According to the authors, the approach could potentially be generalized to other disease states and immunological phenotypes. Immune exposure information for the cohort was limited to CMV serostatus. Presence/absence analyses assumed roughly uniform sequencing depth across donors, an assumption that may not hold. Broadly in line with IMGT annotations, most TCR beta V segments showed up in productive rearrangements about 87% or about 30% of the time in an earlier analysis of 587 of the donors. Three of the identified cytomegalovirus-associated TCR beta chains were confirmed in vitro to be specific for cytomegalovirus antigens. In a later genetic analysis, a missense DCLRE1C variant was associated with V-gene and J-gene trimming of TCR beta chains, and the association was replicated in an independent cohort. A cluster of highly shared sequence variants was judged likely to represent a technical artifact of the sequencing pipeline. The earlier analysis of approximately 540 of the donors excluded approximately 17 rarely observed V segments, including chromosome 9 orphons, because counts were too low. Because HLA typing was missing for some donors at each locus, association tests included only the typed subset. Only TCR beta chains were sequenced in this cohort, and the absence of alpha or paired-chain data limited detectable features. According to a later analysis, TCR association rates differed among HLA loci, with DRB1 alleles showing the most associated TCRs and HLA-C alleles showing the fewest. When HLA alleles, especially DR and DQ, strongly co-occurred, attributing TCR associations to individual alleles was difficult. The classifier was reported to diagnose cytomegalovirus status with high specificity and sensitivity in both the original and validation cohorts. Correlated functional status among segregating V segments might be attributable to linkage disequilibrium, but an unknown experimental factor could not be ruled out.

The library was obtained by the immunoSEQ multiplex PCR assay. For the multiplex PCR, a mixture combining 60 forward primers for TCR Vbeta segments and 13 reverse primers for TCR Jbeta segments was used. A multiplex PCR assay on genomic DNA amplified the CDR3 region of rearranged TCR beta genes. On the Illumina HiSeq System, the amplified TCR beta libraries were sequenced as 87-base-pair reads. For the original study's pipeline: Across the roughly 670 repertoires, a later analysis counted some 80 million unique TCR beta chains, 8.5 million to 12 million of which were shared by at least two donors. Raw reads were error-corrected and collapsed into unique sequences with a nearest-neighbor algorithm that merged closely related sequences to remove PCR and sequencing errors. V, D and J gene segments were assigned by aligning CDR3 sequences to IMGT reference sequences. Each retained sequence needed at least a six-nucleotide match to both a V gene segment and a J gene segment. A rearrangement was called productive if the CDR3 had no stop codons and remained in frame with V and J, and every other rearrangement was called non-productive. CDR3 was defined according to IMGT convention as the region running from the second conserved V-encoded cysteine to the conserved J-encoded phenylalanine. Sequences without an unambiguous match to a single V gene segment were excluded from the earlier analysis of several hundred of the donors. An earlier analysis of roughly 590 of the donors called V segments functional above 56.7% productive rearrangements and segregating when the between-donor standard deviation exceeded 5%. To diagnose cytomegalovirus status from the catalog of TCR beta chain sequences, a statistical classification framework was built. V and J gene assignment, in a later analysis, came from comparing TCR nucleotide sequences with IMGT/GENE-DB human TR gene sequences. The TCRdist pipeline was used in a later analysis to assign CDR3 sequences and most-parsimonious VDJ recombination scenarios. In a later analysis, each TCR beta chain was defined by its CDR3 amino acid sequence together with its V-gene family, and reads lacking a unique V-gene family were excluded. In a later analysis, a few hundred highly shared, low-generation-probability nucleotide sequences were removed to address suspected cross-contamination and a sequencing artifact. For each public chain, a later analysis derived a clonal expansion index from normalized ranks of inferred template counts within each repertoire. In a later analysis, generation probabilities were computed with a VDJ recombination model fitted to out-of-frame rearrangements, and the resulting probabilities were checked against IGoR. In a later analysis, TCR-TCR, TCR-HLA and TCR-CMV co-occurrence was scored with hypergeometric tests, and a repertoire-size bias correction was applied to TCR pairs. False discovery rates were estimated in a later analysis by permuting HLA or CMV assignments 20 times. In a later analysis, co-occurring TCRs were grouped with DBSCAN, and TCRdist sequence similarity was added when clustering was performed within HLA-allele-positive subsets. Repertoires with fewer than 30,000 or more than 120,000 public chains were left out of co-occurrence clustering, as were five repertoires with anomalous nucleotide sharing. TCRdb mirrors the immuneACCESS table, restricted to in-frame sequences. Some clones are absent from its copies; in checked studies, under half trace to an unresolved V gene, and the reason for the others is unknown. For V, J and clone size, that table is used; D and trimming come from the DNA. The sample contains tens of thousands of clones, around 77% of them found a single time. The ten top clones hold under 6.5% of the sample.

Turning to this clone: The target of this receptor is not known. No qualities accompany the bases; no much larger clone lies one base away.

The cohort consisted of 600 or so healthy bone marrow donors. At the time of sampling, every cohort member was nominally healthy, though immune exposures that went unrecorded were likely present. The donor was CMV seronegative and belonged to the group of 320 or so seronegative cohort members. A peripheral blood sample was provided by each donor, and peripheral blood mononuclear cells were used for TCR beta sequencing. The Qiagen DNeasy Blood Extraction Kit was used to extract genomic DNA from the blood cell samples. V and J lose 2 bases and 7 bases, and a span of 9 bases separates them. The germline V gene encodes CDR1 MNHNS and CDR2 SASEGT. The CDR3 runs 14 residues from the cysteine to the phenylalanine. Only CDR3 DNA remains: 42 bases, in frame from the first base.

The TCR originated in a man aged 45 to 65 in good health and CMV-seronegative. The sequencing input was PBMCs. Recombination linked TRBV6-1 to TRBJ1-6; the D gene lacks a confident call. The sequence in DNA is TGTGCCAGCAGTGAACTCGGGAAAAATTCACCCCTCCACTTT. Its amino acids are CASSELGKNSPLHF.